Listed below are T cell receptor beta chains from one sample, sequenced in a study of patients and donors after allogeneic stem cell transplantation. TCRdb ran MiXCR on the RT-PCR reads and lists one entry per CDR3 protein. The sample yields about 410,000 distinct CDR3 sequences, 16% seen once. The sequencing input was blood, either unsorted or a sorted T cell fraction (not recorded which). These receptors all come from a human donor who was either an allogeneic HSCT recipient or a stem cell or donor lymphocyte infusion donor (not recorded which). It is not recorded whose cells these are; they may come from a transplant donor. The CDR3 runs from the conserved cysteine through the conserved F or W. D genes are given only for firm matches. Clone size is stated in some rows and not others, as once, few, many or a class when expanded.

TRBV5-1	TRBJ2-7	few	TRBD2	TGCGCCAGCAGCAGGGGACTAAACTCCTACGAGCAGTACTTC	CASSRGLNSYEQYF
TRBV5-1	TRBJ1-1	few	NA	TGCGCCAGCAGCTTGGAGGGGGTGCGCACTGAAGCTTTCTTT	CASSLEGVRTEAFF
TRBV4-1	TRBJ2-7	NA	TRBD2	TGCGCCAGCAGCCTAGGACTAGCGGGAGGGTACTACGAGCAGTACTTC	CASSLGLAGGYYEQYF
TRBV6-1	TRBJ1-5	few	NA	TGTGCCTACCTCCCCAGACGCGCGTGTTGGCCCCAGCATTTT	CAYLPRRACWPQHF
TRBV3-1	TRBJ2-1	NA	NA	TGTGCCAGCAGCCAACTAGCCCCCTTTTACAATGAGCAGTTCTTC	CASSQLAPFYNEQFF
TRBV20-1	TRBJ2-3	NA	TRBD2	TGCAGTGCTAGAGACGGGGGGGGAACCACAGATACGCAGTATTTT	CSARDGGGTTDTQYF
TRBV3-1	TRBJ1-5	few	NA	TGTGCCAGCAGCCTACAGGGCCATCAGCCCCAGCATTTT	CASSLQGHQPQHF
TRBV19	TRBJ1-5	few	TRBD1	TGTGCCAGTAGTATAGAGGGCAGGACAGGGGTAAGTCAGCCCCAGCATTTT	CASSIEGRTGVSQPQHF
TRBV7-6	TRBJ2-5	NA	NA	TGTGCCAGCAGCCCACTCTCGGGCCGGGTGGAGACCCAGTACTTC	CASSPLSGRVETQYF
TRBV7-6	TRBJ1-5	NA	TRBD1	TGTGCCAGCAGCCCCAGGGGGCAGGAGCAGCCCCAGCATTTT	CASSPRGQEQPQHF
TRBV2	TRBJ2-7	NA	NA	TGTGCCGGGAGTCGACGCTACGAGCAGTACTTC	CAGSRRYEQYF
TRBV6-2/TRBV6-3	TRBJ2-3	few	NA	TGTGCCAGCAGTTACTCGATGCGGGGGCGCACCACAGATACGCAGTATTTT	CASSYSMRGRTTDTQYF
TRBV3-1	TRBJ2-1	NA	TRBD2	TGTGCCAGCAGCCCCCGAATAGCGGGGGGGTACAATGAGCAGTTCTTC	CASSPRIAGGYNEQFF
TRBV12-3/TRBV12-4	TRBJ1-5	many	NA	TGTGCCAGCAGTAAGACAGTTTATCAGCCCCAGCATTTT	CASSKTVYQPQHF
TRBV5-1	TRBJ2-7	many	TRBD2	TGCGCCAGCAGCTTGGGACTAGCGGGATGGGACGAGCAGTACTTC	CASSLGLAGWDEQYF
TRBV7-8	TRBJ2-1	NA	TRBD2	TGTGCCAGCAGTTCTAGCGGGGGCTCCTACAATGAGCAGTTCTTC	CASSSSGGSYNEQFF
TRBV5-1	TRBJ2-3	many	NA	TGCGCCAGCAGCTTGGACGGGACTAGCACAGATACGCAGTATTTT	CASSLDGTSTDTQYF
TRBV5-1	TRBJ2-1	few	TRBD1	TGCGCCAGCAGCTCCAGACAGGGGGCACGCTACAATGAGCAGTTCTTC	CASSSRQGARYNEQFF
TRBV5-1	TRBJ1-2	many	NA	TGCGCCAGCAGCTTGGGCAGTAATAACTATGGCTACACCTTC	CASSLGSNNYGYTF
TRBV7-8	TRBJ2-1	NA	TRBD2	TGTGCCAGCAGCTTACCCTCGACTAGCGGGGTCTGGGATGAGCAGTTCTTC	CASSLPSTSGVWDEQFF
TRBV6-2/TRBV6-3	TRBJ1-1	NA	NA	TGTGCCAGCAGTTACTCGATGTTCACGAGAACTTCTCCTGAAGCTTTCTTT	CASSYSMFTRTSPEAFF
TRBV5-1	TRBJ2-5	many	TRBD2	TGCGCCAGCAGCGTACTACTAGCGGGAGGGCGAGAGACCCAGTACTTC	CASSVLLAGGRETQYF
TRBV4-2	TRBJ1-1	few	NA	TGTGCCAGCAGCACCGATTCACGAGGGAAAACTGAAGCTTTCTTT	CASSTDSRGKTEAFF
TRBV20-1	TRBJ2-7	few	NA	TGCAGTGCTAGAGATAAGATACCCTACGAGCAGTACTTC	CSARDKIPYEQYF
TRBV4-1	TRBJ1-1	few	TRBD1	TGCGCCAGCAGCGACAGGGTTTTAATGGTCACTGAAGCTTTCTTT	CASSDRVLMVTEAFF
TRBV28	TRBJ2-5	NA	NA	TGTGCCAGCCTCCCGGGGGCCAGGGGGGGTTCCCAGTACTTC	CASLPGARGGSQYF
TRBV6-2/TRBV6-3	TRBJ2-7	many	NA	TGTGCCAGCAGTTCCCAGGTAGGGGGAGCAAGATTGTACGAGCAGTACTTC	CASSSQVGGARLYEQYF
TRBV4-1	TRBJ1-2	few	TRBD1	TGCGCCAGCAGCCCGGGACAGGGGGCGGGCTATGGCTACACCTTC	CASSPGQGAGYGYTF
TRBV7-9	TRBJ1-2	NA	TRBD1	TGTGCCAGCAGCTTATTGGGGACAGGGGGCAACTATGGCTACACCTTC	CASSLLGTGGNYGYTF
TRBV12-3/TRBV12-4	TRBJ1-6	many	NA	TGTGCCAGCAGTACGATGGGGGCTAATTCACCCCTCCACTTT	CASSTMGANSPLHF
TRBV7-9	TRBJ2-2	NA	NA	TGTGCCAGCAGCCAATCACAGGGAAATACCGGGGAGCTGTTTTTT	CASSQSQGNTGELFF
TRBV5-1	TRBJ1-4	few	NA	TGCGCCAGCAGCCAGGGGTCTAATGAAAAACTGTTTTTT	CASSQGSNEKLFF
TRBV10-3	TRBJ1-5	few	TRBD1	TGTGCCTCACGGACAGGAGACAGCAATCAGCCCCAGCATTTT	CASRTGDSNQPQHF
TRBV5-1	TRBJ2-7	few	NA	TGCGCCAGCAGCATAGGGACATACGAGCAGTACTTC	CASSIGTYEQYF
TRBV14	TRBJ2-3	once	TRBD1	TGTGCCAGCAGCCTACCCTCGCGAGGGGGCGCAGATACGCAGTATTTT	CASSLPSRGGADTQYF
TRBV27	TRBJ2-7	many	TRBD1	TGCGCCAGCAGCTTGGGGACAGGCGCCTACGAGCAGTACTTC	CASSLGTGAYEQYF
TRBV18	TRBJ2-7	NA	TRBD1	TGTGCCAGCTCACCGCGGACAGGACTGGAGGAGCAGTACTTC	CASSPRTGLEEQYF
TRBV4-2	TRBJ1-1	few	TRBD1	TGTGCCAGCAGCCAAGAGGGGACAGGGCTGAACACTGAAGCTTTCTTT	CASSQEGTGLNTEAFF
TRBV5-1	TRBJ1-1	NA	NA	TGCGCCAGCAGCAGCGCGGGCGTAGCTTTCTTT	CASSSAGVAFF
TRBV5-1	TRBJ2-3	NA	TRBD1	TGCGCCAGCAGCTTGGTGCGGACAGGGACAATAGATACGCAGTATTTT	CASSLVRTGTIDTQYF
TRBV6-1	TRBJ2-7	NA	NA	TGTGCCAGCAGTGAAGCGTTGAGGGGCGAGCAGTACTTC	CASSEALRGEQYF
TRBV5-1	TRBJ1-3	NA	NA	TGCGCCAGCACTTCACAGGGAAGTGGAAACACCATATATTTT	CASTSQGSGNTIYF
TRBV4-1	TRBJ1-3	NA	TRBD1	TGCGCCAGCAGCCAAGCGGGACAGGGCAACACCATATATTTT	CASSQAGQGNTIYF
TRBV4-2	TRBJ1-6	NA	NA	TGTGCCAGCAGCCAAGATCTGAGGCACAACTATAATTCACCCCTCCACTTT	CASSQDLRHNYNSPLHF
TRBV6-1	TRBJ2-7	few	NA	TGTGCCAGCAATTTCGGGTCTTCCATCTACGAGCAGTACTTC	CASNFGSSIYEQYF
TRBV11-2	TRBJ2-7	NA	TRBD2	TGTGCCAGCAGCTTATTCCTAGCGGGGGGGAACGAGCAGTACTTC	CASSLFLAGGNEQYF
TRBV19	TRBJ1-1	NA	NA	TGTGCCAGTAAGTTGGGTGAAGCTTTCTTT	CASKLGEAFF
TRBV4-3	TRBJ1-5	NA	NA	TGCGCCAGCAGCCAAGATGCCCCTACCGACAGGAATAGCAATCAGCCCCAGCATTTT	CASSQDAPTDRNSNQPQHF
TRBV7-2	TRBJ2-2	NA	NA	TGTGCCAGCAGCTACCTCTGGGCTAAAAACACCGGGGAGCTGTTTTTT	CASSYLWAKNTGELFF
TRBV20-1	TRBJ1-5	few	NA	TGCAGTGCTAGAGATGGAGGTACATTTGGCAATCAGCCCCAGCATTTT	CSARDGGTFGNQPQHF
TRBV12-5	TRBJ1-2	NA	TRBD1	TGTGCTAGTGGCGACCTTCAGGGGGTATACGGCTACACCTTC	CASGDLQGVYGYTF
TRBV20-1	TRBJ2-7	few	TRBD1	TGCAGTGGAGGGGGCGACTACGAGCAGTACTTC	CSGGGDYEQYF
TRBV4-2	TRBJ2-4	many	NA	TGTGCCAGCAGCCTTACGGCCAAAAACATTCAGTACTTC	CASSLTAKNIQYF
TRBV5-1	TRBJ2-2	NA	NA	TGCGCCAGCGGTCGAATGAGGGGCGGGGAGCTGTTTTTT	CASGRMRGGELFF
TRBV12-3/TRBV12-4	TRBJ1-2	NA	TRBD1	TGTGCCAGCAGTTACAGGGGGCAGGGCTATGGCTACACCTTC	CASSYRGQGYGYTF
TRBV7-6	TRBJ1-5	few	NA	TGTGCCAGCAGCTCCCTCGGCGGGATTCAGGAGCCCCAGCATTTT	CASSSLGGIQEPQHF
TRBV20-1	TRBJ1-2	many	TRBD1	TGCAGTGCCCGCCGGGACAGAGCCGCGGAAGGCTACACCTTC	CSARRDRAAEGYTF
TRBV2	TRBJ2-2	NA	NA	TGTGCCATGCAGGGGTTGAACACCGGGGAGCTGTTTTTT	CAMQGLNTGELFF
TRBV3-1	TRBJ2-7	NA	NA	TGTGCCAGCAGCCAAAGGGCAGGTTCCTACGAGCAGTACTTC	CASSQRAGSYEQYF
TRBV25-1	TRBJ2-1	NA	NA	TGTGCCAGCAGCTTAAAGTATGAGCAGTTCTTC	CASSLKYEQFF